The 2 T cell receptor beta chains given below trace back to one sample, sequenced in a study of T cells after yellow fever vaccination. Using its own MiXCR run on the 5' RACE reads, TCRdb lists one record per CDR3 protein. This sample has approximately 110,000 distinct CDR3 sequences, with nearly 7.5% found just once. Material: CD4+ T cells sorted from PBMCs, obtained less than 11 days after the first yellow fever vaccination. The source of these receptors is a man aged 18 to 30 who received the YFV17D yellow fever vaccine.

This clonotype was seen at least ten times. The J gene is TRBJ2-2, the V gene TRBV28; D gene ambiguous. V was clipped by 5 bases and J by 7 bases, with 17 bases between them. CDR3 length equals 15 residues. Germline loops: CDR1 MDHEN, CDR2 SYDVKM. The CDR3 reads CASSPLLRVGGELFF. Written as DNA, the CDR3 is TGTGCCAGCAGTCCCCTCCTACGGGTGGGCGGGGAGCTGTTTTTT.

A word on this clonotype: A read error is possible here, since a much larger clone lies one base away. The chain links TRBV19 to TRBJ2-5; D is uncertain. The V gene's germline CDR1 is LNHDA and CDR2 SQIVND (reference sequence). V dropped 7 bases and J dropped 7 bases, with 19 bases sitting between them. This CDR3 contains 14 residues. For the CDR3, the DNA is TGTGCCAGTAACGACGAACCATCCACCAGGACCCAGTACTTC. Protein sequence: CASNDEPSTRTQYF.